In its sample, the clone carrying this T cell receptor (beta chain) was seen once. Its antigen remains unknown. PCR was performed using 60 Vbeta and 13 Jbeta primers. Clones were read by immunoSEQ multiplex PCR, and TCRdb kept only the in-frame ones, dropping some. The sample consists of roughly 130,000 clones, approximately 85% of them appearing once. Trimming pared 2 bases from V and 8 bases from J, leaving 19 bases between. Germline V gene sequence: CDR1 MNHEY, CDR2 SVGAGI. The CDR3 runs 16 residues. This sample stems from a study of cytomegalovirus exposure and HLA in healthy donors. Study findings and constraints: Presence/absence results assume similar sequencing depth per donor, which may not hold.

This chain joins TRBV6-5 and TRBJ2-1; the D gene is possibly TRBD2 (6 bases). The source is a male donor in good health and CMV-seropositive. The specimen was PBMCs. CDR3 nucleotides: TGTGCCAGCAGTTACCCGCGGGACGCGCACCTCGATGAGCAGTTCTTC. It specifies CASSYPRDAHLDEQFF.